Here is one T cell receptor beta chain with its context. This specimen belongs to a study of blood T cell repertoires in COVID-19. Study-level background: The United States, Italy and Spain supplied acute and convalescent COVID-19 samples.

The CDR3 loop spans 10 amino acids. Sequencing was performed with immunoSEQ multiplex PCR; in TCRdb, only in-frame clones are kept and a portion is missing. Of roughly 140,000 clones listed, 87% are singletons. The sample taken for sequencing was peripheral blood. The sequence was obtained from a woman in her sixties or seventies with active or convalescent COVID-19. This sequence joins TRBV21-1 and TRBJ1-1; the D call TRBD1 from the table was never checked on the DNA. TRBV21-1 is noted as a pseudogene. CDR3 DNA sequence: TGTGCCAGCAGCAATAGGGGGGCTTTCTTT. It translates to CASSNRGAFF.